This T cell receptor (beta chain) is drawn from a study of T-cell memory formation after mild COVID-19. Study information: Among the donors, TCR clusters were largely specific to each donor.

The sample holds a few counts of this clonotype. The V end was cut by 6 bases, the J end by 5 bases, with 16 bases between. The germline V gene has CDR1 MNHEY and CDR2 SMNVEV (reference sequence). CDR3 size: 14 residues. Constant-segment primers served in 5'RACE that generated TCR alpha and TCR beta cDNA libraries bearing sample barcodes and UMIs. MiXCR, applied by TCRdb to the 5' RACE reads, yields one record per CDR3 protein. The table lists approximately 350,000 distinct CDR3 sequences, 13% of them singletons. The sample was PBMCs or a T cell subset sorted from them (not recorded which). The chain links TRBV27 to TRBJ1-1, with D maybe TRBD1 (5 bases). The sequence derives from a man in his late teens or twenties who had mild COVID-19 (a few samples of this study predate the infection). Cell type and time point are not known. The DNA of the CDR3 is TGTGCCAGCAGGCTTGTGGGAGGGGAAACTGAAGCTTTCTTT. Its translation: CASRLVGGETEAFF.